This T cell receptor (beta chain) appears in the sequencing data of a study of CD8+CD57+ T cells in acquired aplastic anemia. In the study overall: The DNA of sorted CD4+ and CD8+ cells averaged approximately 2.9 ug.

The length of the CDR3 is 14 residues. In germline, CDR1 is SGHTA, CDR2 FQGNSA. The use of genomic DNA as template underpinned the TCR beta VDJ and CDR3 profiling. MiXCR, run by TCRdb on the reads, gives a single entry per CDR3 protein. The sample includes just over 400,000 distinct CDR3 sequences, about 70% seen only once; the top ten take 3% to 4.5%. Remarks on this clonotype: One junction end does not reproduce the germline sequence, and a read error may be involved.

The V and J genes are TRBV7-2 and TRBJ1-1; tentatively, D is TRBD1 (5 bases). The receptor was derived from a human donor in good health, serving as a control. The sample comprised sorted CD4+, CD8+, or CD8+CD57+ T cells (not recorded which) from PBMCs. For the CDR3, the DNA is TGCGCCAGCAGTTTCAGGGAAATGACCACTGACCCTTTCTTT. Translated, it gives CASSFREMTTDPFF.